The 11 T cell receptor beta chains below come from one sample, sequenced in a study of identifying expanded T cells in peripheral blood. This table comes from immunoSEQ multiplex PCR, and its TCRdb copy is limited to in-frame clones, with some not included. The sample lists around 60,000 clones; over 80% were seen once. Sequenced sample: blood. The origin of the receptors is a person between 18 and 75 years old in good health.

This chain links TRBV19 with TRBJ1-2; D ambiguous. Germline loops: CDR1 LNHDA, CDR2 SQIVND (reference sequence). The length of the CDR3 is 11 residues. Between the trimmed V and J ends, which lost 5 bases and 4 bases, there was a span of 5 bases. In DNA, the CDR3 is TGTGCCAGTAGTTCGGGCTATGGCTACACCTTC. This encodes CASSSGYGYTF.

The chain combines TRBV5-6 with TRBJ2-5, with 7 positions matching TRBD2. This CDR3 is built from 17 residues. Per germline, CDR1 SGHDT and CDR2 YYEEEE. J was trimmed by 2 bases and V by 0 bases; bases with no gene match: 10. In nucleotides, the CDR3 is TGTGCCAGCAGCTTGGCCTTGTGGGGGGGACGACAAGAGACCCAGTACTTC. Translation: CASSLALWGGRQETQYF.

The gene calls are TRBV5-6 and TRBJ2-5, with 8 bases that match TRBD2. The CDR3 is made up of 15 amino acids. Germline values: CDR1 SGHDT, CDR2 YYEEEE. Trimming took 1 base from V and 4 from J; bases not matched to a gene: 6. The CDR3 spells CASSLRAGVRETQYF. The CDR3, as DNA: TGTGCCAGCAGCTTGCGAGCGGGAGTAAGAGAGACCCAGTACTTC.

This sequence joins TRBV11-3 and TRBJ1-1; TRBD1 aligns across 7 bases. The germline V gene encodes CDR1 SGHNT and CDR2 YENEEA. The CDR3 sequence is 14 residues long. Trimming removed 5 bases from V and 5 bases from J; junction bases left unmatched: 8. CDR3 nucleotides: TGTGCCAGCAGCCCTAGGGACAGCTGGACTGAAGCTTTCTTT. The encoded protein is CASSPRDSWTEAFF.

The J gene is TRBJ1-4, the V gene TRBV4-3; no definite D call. CDR3 length: 19 amino acids. Trimming removed 0 bases at V and 7 bases at J, with 24 bases between. Germline CDR1 is LGHNA and CDR2 is YSLEER. CDR3 in amino acids: CASSQDFGPGTTGREKLFF. In DNA, the CDR3 is TGCGCCAGCAGCCAAGATTTTGGACCGGGTACGACTGGTCGTGAAAAACTGTTTTTT.

This clone showed up just once. V usage is TRBV11-3 and J usage is TRBJ2-5, with D maybe TRBD2 (5 bases). The CDR3 sequence is 14 residues long. V lost 5 bases, J lost 4 bases, and 14 bases lay in between. Germline V gene sequence: CDR1 SGHNT, CDR2 YENEEA. In DNA, the CDR3 is TGTGCCAGCAGCCCCGGGATGGCCCCAGAGACCCAGTACTTC. It yields the protein CASSPGMAPETQYF.

The rearrangement joins TRBV5-6 to TRBJ1-2, with a possible D match to TRBD1 (5 bases). The CDR3 extends over 14 amino acids. Germline V CDR1 and CDR2: SGHDT, YYEEEE. V was pared by 4 bases and J by 4 bases, with 14 bases between. Here the CDR3 reads CASSLGVTSYGYTF. DNA for the CDR3: TGTGCCAGCAGCCTGGGGGTTACCAGCTATGGCTACACCTTC.

The rearrangement joins TRBV27 to TRBJ1-5; TRBD1 matches at 9 bases. The V and J ends lost 4 bases and 7 bases, in that order; junction bases with no gene match: 5. Germline CDR1 MNHEY, CDR2 SMNVEV (reference sequence). This CDR3 comprises 14 residues. CDR3 residues: CASSYTGGGQPQHF. CDR3 coding DNA: TGTGCCAGCAGTTACACAGGGGGCGGCCAGCCCCAGCATTTT.

On this clone: This is likely an artifact of a read error, given a far larger clone one base away. DNA for the CDR3: TGTGCCAGCAGCTTGGGCGGGGTCCGGGACGAGCAGTACTTC. Translation: CASSLGGVRDEQYF. The V call is TRBV5-4, the J call TRBJ2-7; D is perhaps TRBD2 (6 bases). V was trimmed by 0 bases and J by 5 bases, leaving 12 bases between them. This CDR3 has 14 amino acids. Germline V lookup: CDR1 SGHNT, CDR2 YYREEE (reference sequence).

J is TRBJ2-3 and V is TRBV7-2; 9 bases are shared with TRBD2. V was clipped by 6 bases and J by 4 bases; unmatched bases: 11. This CDR3 is 16 amino acids long. Per germline, CDR1 SGHTA and CDR2 FQGNSA. CDR3 region: CASSNQPGLAPDTQYF. DNA for the CDR3: TGTGCCAGCAGTAACCAACCGGGACTAGCTCCAGATACGCAGTATTTT.

This clone was seen once. V and J are TRBV6-5 and TRBJ1-2; D is perhaps TRBD1 (5 bases). The CDR3 has 13 residues. Looked up from germline, CDR1 is MNHEY and CDR2 is SVGAGI. V lost 2 bases and J lost 8, with 12 bases in between. DNA of the CDR3: TGTGCCAGCAGTTACAGTGGGGCTGGGGGCTACACCTTC. Translation: CASSYSGAGGYTF.